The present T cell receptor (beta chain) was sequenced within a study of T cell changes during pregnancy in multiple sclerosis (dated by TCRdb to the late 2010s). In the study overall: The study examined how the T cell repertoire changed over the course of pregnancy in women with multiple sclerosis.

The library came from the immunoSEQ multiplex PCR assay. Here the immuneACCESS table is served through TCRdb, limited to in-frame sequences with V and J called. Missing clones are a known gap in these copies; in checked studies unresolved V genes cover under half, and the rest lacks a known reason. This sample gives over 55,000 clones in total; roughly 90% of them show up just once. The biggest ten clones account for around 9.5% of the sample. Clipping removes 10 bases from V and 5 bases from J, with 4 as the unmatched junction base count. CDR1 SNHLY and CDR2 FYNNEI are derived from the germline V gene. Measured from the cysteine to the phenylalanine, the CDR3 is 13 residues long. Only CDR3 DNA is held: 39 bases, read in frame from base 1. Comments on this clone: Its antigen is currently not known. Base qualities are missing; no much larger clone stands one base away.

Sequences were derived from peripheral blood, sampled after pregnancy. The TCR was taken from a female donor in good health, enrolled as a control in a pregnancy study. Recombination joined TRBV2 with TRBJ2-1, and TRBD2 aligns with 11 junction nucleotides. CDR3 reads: CATTSGRNNEQFF. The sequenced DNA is TGTGCCACCACTAGCGGGAGAAACAATGAGCAGTTCTTC.